The 21 T cell receptor beta chains below come from one sample, sequenced in a study of T-cell reconstitution after alpha-beta-depleted transplantation in children. Using unique molecular identifiers, the investigators prepared the TCRbeta library. TCRdb redid the calling of the PCR reads with MiXCR, one entry per CDR3 protein. The sample gives about 870,000 distinct CDR3 sequences, 15% to 20% of which show up once; roughly 4.8% is in the top ten. The sample consisted of PBMCs, mostly from graft donor cells, taken 360 days after TCRalphabeta/CD19-depleted stem cell transplant. The receptor set was obtained from a male patient younger than 18 who had a stem cell transplant for acute lymphoblastic leukemia, so the T cells may come from the graft donor.

The chain carries TRBV5-1 and TRBJ2-3; no definite D call. Trimming stripped 4 bases from V and 5 bases from J, with 8 bases between. In germline, CDR1 is SGHRS, CDR2 YFSETQ. There are 12 residues in the CDR3. DNA for the CDR3: TGCGCCAGCAGCGTTGACCAAGATACGCAGTATTTT. Its translation is CASSVDQDTQYF.

The chain joins TRBV20-1 to TRBJ2-2; D is unresolved. Germline CDR1 reads DFQATT; CDR2 reads SNEGSKA (reference sequence). Between the trimmed V and J ends, which lost 3 bases and 8 bases, there was a span of 19 bases. The CDR3 totals 15 residues. The CDR3 here is CSARAFGRRAGELFF. CDR3 nucleotide sequence: TGCAGTGCTAGGGCCTTCGGCAGACGGGCTGGGGAGCTGTTTTTT.

The chain couples TRBV20-1 to TRBJ2-3; D possibly uses TRBD1 or TRBD2 (5 bases each). Trimming cost V 3 bases and J 1 base, with 11 bases left between them. This CDR3 has 14 amino acids. Germline CDR1 is DFQATT and CDR2 is SNEGSKA (reference sequence). For the CDR3, the DNA is TGCAGTGCTAGCCGGGACGGGCGCACAGATACGCAGTATTTT. It yields the protein CSASRDGRTDTQYF.

This sequence joins TRBV3-1 and TRBJ2-2; D is undetermined. Per germline, CDR1 LGHDT and CDR2 YNNKEL (reference sequence). V lost 1 base and J lost 5, with 11 bases in between. The CDR3 loop spans 15 amino acids. CDR3 in amino acids: CASSQVSLRTGELFF. DNA of the CDR3: TGTGCCAGCAGCCAAGTCTCCCTGAGGACCGGGGAGCTGTTTTTT. The entire variable domain, with the rest obtained from reference TRBV3-1 and TRBJ2-2, is as follows: DTAVSQTPKYLVTQMGNDKSIKCEQNLGHDTMYWYKQDSKKFLKIMFSYNNKELIINETVPNRFSPKSPDKAHLNLHINSLELGDSAVYFCASSQVSLRTGELFFGEGSRLTVL.

This chain uses TRBV5-1 with TRBJ2-1; TRBD2 matches 12 bases. Trimming cost V 4 bases and J 8 bases; bases outside gene matches: 10. The CDR3 consists of 16 residues. CDR1 and CDR2 (germline): SGHRS, YFSETQ. The CDR3 is CASSRTTSGSGDEQFF. Here the CDR3 DNA reads TGCGCCAGCAGCCGCACGACTAGCGGGAGCGGAGATGAGCAGTTCTTC.

This chain links TRBV6-2 or TRBV6-3 with TRBJ2-5; TRBD1 matches at 7 bases. V shed 7 bases, J shed 3 bases, and the junction held 8 bases outside the gene matches. The CDR3 runs 14 residues. CDR1 MNHEY and CDR2 SVGEGT come from the germline V gene. CDR3 DNA sequence: TGTGCCAGCACTCCCACAGGGGATAAAGAGACCCAGTACTTC. It codes for CASTPTGDKETQYF.

V usage is TRBV5-1 and J usage is TRBJ1-5, with D unclear. In germline, CDR1 is SGHRS, CDR2 YFSETQ. The V gene lost 4 bases and the J gene lost 1 base, with 15 bases spanning the gap. This CDR3 region has 16 residues. The CDR3 nucleotides read TGCGCCAGCAGCCCAATCTACAGAGAAAGCAATCAGCCCCAGCATTTT. Its protein is CASSPIYRESNQPQHF.

The chain couples TRBV15 to TRBJ1-5; possible D gene TRBD1, 5 bases. Trimming left V 1 base short and J 9 bases short, with 7 bases between. Looked up from germline, CDR1 is LNHNV and CDR2 is YYDKDF (reference sequence). The CDR3 runs to 12 residues. The CDR3 nucleotides read TGTGCCACCAGCAGAGCCGGGGGGCCCCAGCATTTT. It translates to CATSRAGGPQHF.

This clonotype was seen a few times. The V and J genes are TRBV27 and TRBJ1-1, with D tentatively TRBD1 (5 bases). This CDR3 is built from 13 residues. V lost 10 bases to trimming and J lost 4 bases, with 16 bases between them. The germline CDR1 and CDR2 sequences are MNHEY and SMNVEV (reference sequence). The CDR3 region has the DNA TGTGCCACCCGGACATGGTGGGGCACTGAAGCTTTCTTT. It encodes CATRTWWGTEAFF.

The chain is built from TRBV29-1 and TRBJ2-7; 9 bases align to TRBD1. With V trimmed by 5 bases and J by 6 bases, 2 bases remained unmatched. CDR3 length: 11 amino acids. The V gene's germline CDR1 is SQVTM and CDR2 ANQGSEA. The CDR3 DNA reads TGCAGCGTTCCGACAGGGGGCGAGCAGTACTTC. It is translated as CSVPTGGEQYF.

This clonotype was detected a few times. The chain employs TRBV6-5 and TRBJ2-7; tentatively, D is TRBD1 or TRBD2 (6 bases each). Trimming stripped 4 bases from V and 1 base from J, with 14 bases between. Germline V CDR1 and CDR2: MNHEY, SVGAGI. The CDR3 loop spans 15 amino acids. The CDR3 sequence is CASSSPGAGSYEQYF. The CDR3 DNA is TGTGCCAGCAGTTCGCCGGGGGCGGGGTCCTACGAGCAGTACTTC.

This clonotype turned up a few times. This chain connects TRBV20-1 to TRBJ1-3, with D possibly being TRBD1 (6 bases). Looked up from germline, CDR1 is DFQATT and CDR2 is SNEGSKA (reference sequence). This CDR3 region has 14 residues. Trimming shortened V by 2 bases and J by 0 bases, and 8 bases separated the two germline ends. The CDR3 nucleotides read TGCAGTGCTAGACTAGGGGGCTCTGGAAACACCATATATTTT. The encoded protein is CSARLGGSGNTIYF.

This chain connects TRBV10-3 to TRBJ2-7; the D is unclear. V dropped 5 bases and J dropped 2 bases, with 7 bases sitting between them. The CDR3 spans 12 residues. Germline V CDR1 and CDR2: ENHRY, SYGVKD. DNA for the CDR3: TGTGCCATCAGTCGTACGGCCTACGAGCAGTACTTC. Translated: CAISRTAYEQYF.

This clonotype was seen a handful of times. The chain's CDR3 is CASSLGTSGPYNEQFF. The CDR3 DNA sequence: TGTGCCAGCAGCCTGGGGACTAGCGGACCTTACAATGAGCAGTTCTTC. V gene TRBV13 combines with J gene TRBJ2-1; 11 nucleotides match TRBD2. Per the germline V gene, CDR1 is PRHDT and CDR2 is FYEKMQ (reference sequence). The ends lost 5 bases at V and 4 bases at J; junction bases unmatched: 7. The CDR3 has 16 residues. Variable domain in full (rest from reference TRBV13 and TRBJ2-1): AAGVIQSPRHLIKEKRETATLKCYPIPRHDTVYWYQQGPGQDPQFLISFYEKMQSDKGSIPDRFSAQQFSDYHSELNMSSLELGDSALYFCASSLGTSGPYNEQFFGPGTRLTVL.

In this sample, this clonotype turned up many times. This sequence joins TRBV5-1 and TRBJ2-3; tentatively, D is TRBD2 (6 bases). With 5 bases removed from V and 4 bases from J, the gap between germline ends came to 17 bases. Germline CDR1 SGHRS, CDR2 YFSETQ. The CDR3 length is 15 residues. CDR3 nucleotide sequence: TGCGCCAGCAGGTCTCGGGAAGCGGGTGCAGATACGCAGTATTTT. Amino acid sequence: CASRSREAGADTQYF.

This clonotype was detected a few times. This chain links TRBV20-1 with TRBJ2-7; 7 nucleotides agree with TRBD1. The V gene's germline CDR1 is DFQATT and CDR2 SNEGSKA (reference sequence). Trimming at V came to 5 bases and at J to 2 bases, leaving 6 bases not matched to a gene. The CDR3 spans 13 residues. CDR3 residues: CSAGQVNTYEQYF. In nucleotides, the CDR3 is TGCAGTGCTGGACAGGTGAATACCTACGAGCAGTACTTC.

This clonotype was seen repeatedly, ten times or more. This chain joins TRBV20-1 and TRBJ2-1; D unclear. Trimming took off 4 bases at V and 0 bases at J, with 13 bases between the two ends. Per the germline V gene, CDR1 is DFQATT and CDR2 is SNEGSKA (reference sequence). CDR3 length equals 15 residues. The CDR3 region has the DNA TGCAGTGCTAATCCAAGTTACCGCTCCTACAATGAGCAGTTCTTC. Protein sequence: CSANPSYRSYNEQFF.

CDR3 DNA sequence: TGTGCCAGCAGCCCCAAGGACAGGGGAGCCTACGAGCAGTACTTC. Translation: CASSPKDRGAYEQYF. The rearrangement joins TRBV6-1 to TRBJ2-7; 9 bases match TRBD1. The CDR3 spans 15 residues. Germline lookup yields CDR1 MNHNS and CDR2 SASEGT. With 6 bases clipped from V and 2 bases from J, the junction kept 8 bases outside the gene matches.

The chain employs TRBV20-1 and TRBJ2-1, with D perhaps matching TRBD2 (6 bases). The germline gives CDR1 DFQATT, CDR2 SNEGSKA (reference sequence). This CDR3 has 15 amino acids. The V end was cut by 0 bases, the J end by 1 base, with 10 bases between. The CDR3 sequence is CSAREQEGSYNEQFF. The DNA of the CDR3 is TGCAGTGCTAGAGAACAGGAGGGTTCCTACAATGAGCAGTTCTTC.

This clonotype occurred a few times. V usage is TRBV10-1 and J usage is TRBJ2-5; 7 nucleotides agree with TRBD1. CDR3 length equals 17 residues. Germline trimming cut 3 bases from V and 1 base from J; bases unmatched to any gene: 11. Germline V lookup: CDR1 WNHNN, CDR2 SYGVQD (reference sequence). In nucleotides, the CDR3 is TGCGCCAGCAGTGAAAGTAGGGACAGCATGGGCCAAGAGACCCAGTACTTC. Its translation: CASSESRDSMGQETQYF.

This clonotype was counted ten times or more. In DNA, the CDR3 is TGCAGCGTTAACCCGGGACTCCGGCCCTACGAGCAGTACTTC. It yields the protein CSVNPGLRPYEQYF. This chain connects TRBV29-1 to TRBJ2-7, with D tentatively TRBD2 (6 bases). Germline V gives CDR1 SQVTM, CDR2 ANQGSEA. Between the trimmed V and J ends, which lost 5 bases and 2 bases, there was a span of 16 bases. CDR3 length equals 14 residues.